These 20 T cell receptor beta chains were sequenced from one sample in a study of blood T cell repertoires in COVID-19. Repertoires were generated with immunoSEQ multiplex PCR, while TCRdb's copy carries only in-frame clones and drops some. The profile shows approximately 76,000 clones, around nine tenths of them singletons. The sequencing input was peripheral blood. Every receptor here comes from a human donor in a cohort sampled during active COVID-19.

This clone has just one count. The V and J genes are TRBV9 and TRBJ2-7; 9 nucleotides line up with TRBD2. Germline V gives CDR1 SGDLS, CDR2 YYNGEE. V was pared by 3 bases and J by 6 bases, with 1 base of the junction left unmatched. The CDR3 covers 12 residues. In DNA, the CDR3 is TGTGCCAGCAGCGCAGCGGGGGGCGAGCAGTACTTC. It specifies CASSAAGGEQYF.

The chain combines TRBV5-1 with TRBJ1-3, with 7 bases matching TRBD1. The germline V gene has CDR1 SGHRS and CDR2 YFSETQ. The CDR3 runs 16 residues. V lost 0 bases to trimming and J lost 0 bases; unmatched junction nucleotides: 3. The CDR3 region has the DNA TGCGCCAGCAGCTTGGGTGGGACAGACTCTGGAAACACCATATATTTT. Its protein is CASSLGGTDSGNTIYF.

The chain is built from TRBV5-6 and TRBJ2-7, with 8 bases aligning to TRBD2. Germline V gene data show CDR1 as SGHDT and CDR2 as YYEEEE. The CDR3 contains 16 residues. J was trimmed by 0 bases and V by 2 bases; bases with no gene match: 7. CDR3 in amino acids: CASSLRLALGSYEQYF. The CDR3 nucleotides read TGTGCCAGCAGCTTAAGACTAGCGCTGGGCTCCTACGAGCAGTACTTC.

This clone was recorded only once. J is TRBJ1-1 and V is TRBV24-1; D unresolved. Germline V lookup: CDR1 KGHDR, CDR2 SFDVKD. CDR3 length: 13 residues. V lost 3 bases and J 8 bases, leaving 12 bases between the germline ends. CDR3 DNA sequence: TGTGCCACCAGTGATCACAGTTCACAAGAAGCTTTCTTT. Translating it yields CATSDHSSQEAFF.

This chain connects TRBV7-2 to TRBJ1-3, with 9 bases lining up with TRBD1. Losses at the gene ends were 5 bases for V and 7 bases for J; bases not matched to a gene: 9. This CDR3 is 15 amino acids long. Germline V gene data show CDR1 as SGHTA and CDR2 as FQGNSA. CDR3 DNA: TGTGCCAGCAGCGCTCCGGGACAGGGCTGGAACACCATATATTTT. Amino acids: CASSAPGQGWNTIYF. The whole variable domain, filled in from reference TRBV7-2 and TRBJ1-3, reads GAGVSQSPSNKVTEKGKDVELRCDPISGHTALYWYRQSLGQGLEFLIYFQGNSAPDKSGLPSDRFSAERTGGSVSTLTIQRTQQEDSAVYLCASSAPGQGWNTIYFGEGSWLTVV.

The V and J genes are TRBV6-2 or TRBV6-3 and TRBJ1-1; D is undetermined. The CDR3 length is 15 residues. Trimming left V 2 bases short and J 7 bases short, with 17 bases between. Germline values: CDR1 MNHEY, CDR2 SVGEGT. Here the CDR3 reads CASSYLPVAINEAFF. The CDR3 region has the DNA TGTGCCAGCAGTTACCTCCCCGTCGCTATAAATGAAGCTTTCTTT.

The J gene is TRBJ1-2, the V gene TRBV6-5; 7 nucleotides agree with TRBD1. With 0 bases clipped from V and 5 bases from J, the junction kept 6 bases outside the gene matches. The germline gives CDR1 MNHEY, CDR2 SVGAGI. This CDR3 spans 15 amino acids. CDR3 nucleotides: TGTGCCAGCAGTTACTCGAGGACAGGATGGTATGGCTACACCTTC. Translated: CASSYSRTGWYGYTF.

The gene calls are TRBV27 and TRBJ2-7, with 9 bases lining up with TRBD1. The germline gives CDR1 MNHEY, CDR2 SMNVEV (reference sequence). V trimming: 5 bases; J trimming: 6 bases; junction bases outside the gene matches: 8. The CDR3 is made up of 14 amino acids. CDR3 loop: CASSTGQGSAEQYF. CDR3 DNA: TGTGCCAGCAGTACGGGACAGGGTTCGGCCGAGCAGTACTTC.

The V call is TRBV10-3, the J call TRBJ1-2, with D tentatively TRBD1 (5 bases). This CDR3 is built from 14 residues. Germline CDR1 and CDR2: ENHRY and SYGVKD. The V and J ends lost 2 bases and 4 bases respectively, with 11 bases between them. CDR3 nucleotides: TGTGCCATCAGTGAGCCCAGGGCCTTCTATGGCTACACCTTC. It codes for CAISEPRAFYGYTF.

The CDR3 loop reads CASSGGGLETQYF. The CDR3 region has the DNA TGTGCCAGCAGTGGAGGGGGCCTAGAGACCCAGTACTTC. The J gene is TRBJ2-5, the V gene TRBV2; the match to TRBD1 covers 7 bases. Germline V lookup: CDR1 SNHLY, CDR2 FYNNEI. CDR3 length: 13 amino acids. V lost 4 bases to trimming and J lost 4 bases; unmatched junction nucleotides: 3. Based on the CDR3 plus reference TRBV2 and TRBJ2-5, the full variable domain is EPEVTQTPSHQVTQMGQEVILRCVPISNHLYFYWYRQILGQKVEFLVSFYNNEISEKSEIFDDQFSVERPDGSNFTLKIRSTKLEDSAMYFCASSGGGLETQYFGPGTRLLVL.

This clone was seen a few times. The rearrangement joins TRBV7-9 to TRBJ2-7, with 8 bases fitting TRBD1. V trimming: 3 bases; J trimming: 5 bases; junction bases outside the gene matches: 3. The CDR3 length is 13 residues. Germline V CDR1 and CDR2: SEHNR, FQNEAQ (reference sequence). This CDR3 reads CASSFPGGHEQYF. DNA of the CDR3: TGTGCCAGCAGCTTTCCAGGGGGCCACGAGCAGTACTTC.

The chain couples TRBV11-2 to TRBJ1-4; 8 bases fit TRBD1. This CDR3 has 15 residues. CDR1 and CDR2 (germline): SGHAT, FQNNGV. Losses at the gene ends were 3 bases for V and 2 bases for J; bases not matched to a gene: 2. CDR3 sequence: CASSFWTGTNEKLFF. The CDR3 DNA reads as TGTGCCAGCAGCTTTTGGACAGGGACTAATGAAAAACTGTTTTTT. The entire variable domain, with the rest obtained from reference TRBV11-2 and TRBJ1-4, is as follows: EAGVAQSPRYKIIEKRQSVAFWCNPISGHATLYWYQQILGQGPKLLIQFQNNGVVDDSQLPKDRFSAERLKGVDSTLKIQPAKLEDSAVYLCASSFWTGTNEKLFFGSGTQLSVL.

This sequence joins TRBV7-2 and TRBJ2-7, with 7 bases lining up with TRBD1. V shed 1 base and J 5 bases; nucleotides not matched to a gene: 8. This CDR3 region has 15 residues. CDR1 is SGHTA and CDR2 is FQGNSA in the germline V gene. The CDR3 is CASSLGEGAINEQYF. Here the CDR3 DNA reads TGTGCCAGCAGCTTAGGAGAGGGGGCAATCAACGAGCAGTACTTC.

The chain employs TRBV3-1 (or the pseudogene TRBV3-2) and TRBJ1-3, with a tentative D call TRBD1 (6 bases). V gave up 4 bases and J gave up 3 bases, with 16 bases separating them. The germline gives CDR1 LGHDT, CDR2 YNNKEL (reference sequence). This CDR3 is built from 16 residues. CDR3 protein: CASSPGQFVGGNTIYF. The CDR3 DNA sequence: TGTGCCAGCAGCCCCGGACAGTTTGTTGGTGGAAACACCATATATTTT.

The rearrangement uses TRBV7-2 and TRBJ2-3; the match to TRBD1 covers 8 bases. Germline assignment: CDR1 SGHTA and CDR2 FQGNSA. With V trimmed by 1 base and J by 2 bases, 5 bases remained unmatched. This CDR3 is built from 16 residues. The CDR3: CASSLGAGGVTDTQYF. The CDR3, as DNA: TGTGCCAGCAGCTTAGGTGCAGGGGGCGTCACAGATACGCAGTATTTT.

This chain's CDR3 is CASSENGQGAQAFF. In nucleotides, the CDR3 is TGCGCCAGCAGTGAGAATGGACAGGGGGCGCAGGCTTTCTTT. The chain combines TRBV10-2 with TRBJ1-1; 11 bases agree with TRBD1. Germline loops: CDR1 WSHSY, CDR2 SAAADI. V dropped 2 bases and J dropped 11; count of bases not matched to a gene: 7. The CDR3 consists of 14 residues.

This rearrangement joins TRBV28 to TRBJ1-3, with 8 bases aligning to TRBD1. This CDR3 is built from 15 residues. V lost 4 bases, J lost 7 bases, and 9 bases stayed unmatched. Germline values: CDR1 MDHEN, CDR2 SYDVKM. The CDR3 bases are TGTGCCAGCAGTTCCCGGGACAGGATCGGGAACACCATATATTTT. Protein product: CASSSRDRIGNTIYF.

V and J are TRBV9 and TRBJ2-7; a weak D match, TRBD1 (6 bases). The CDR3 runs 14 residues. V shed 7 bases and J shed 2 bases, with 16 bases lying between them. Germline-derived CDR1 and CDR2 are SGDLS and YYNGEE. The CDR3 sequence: CASSRRTDPYEQYF. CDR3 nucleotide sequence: TGTGCCAGCTCCCGAAGGACAGACCCCTACGAGCAGTACTTC. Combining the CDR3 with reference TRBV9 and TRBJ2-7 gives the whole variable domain DSGVTQTPKHLITATGQRVTLRCSPRSGDLSVYWYQQSLDQGLQFLIQYYNGEERAKGNILERFSAQQFPDLHSELNLSSLELGDSALYFCASSRRTDPYEQYFGPGTRLTVT.

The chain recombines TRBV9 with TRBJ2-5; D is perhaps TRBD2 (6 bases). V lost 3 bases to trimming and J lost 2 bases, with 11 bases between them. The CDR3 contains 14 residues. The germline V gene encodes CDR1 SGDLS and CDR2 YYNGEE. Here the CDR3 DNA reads TGTGCCAGCAGCGGCCTGGCGGGGCAAGAGACCCAGTACTTC. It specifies CASSGLAGQETQYF. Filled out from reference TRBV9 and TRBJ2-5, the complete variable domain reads DSGVTQTPKHLITATGQRVTLRCSPRSGDLSVYWYQQSLDQGLQFLIQYYNGEERAKGNILERFSAQQFPDLHSELNLSSLELGDSALYFCASSGLAGQETQYFGPGTRLLVL.

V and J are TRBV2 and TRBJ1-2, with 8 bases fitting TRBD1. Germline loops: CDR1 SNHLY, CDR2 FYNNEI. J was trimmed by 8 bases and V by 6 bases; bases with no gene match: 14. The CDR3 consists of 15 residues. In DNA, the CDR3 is TGTGCCAGCAGGGACCGGACAGGGACCTTCGGGGGCTACACCTTC. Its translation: CASRDRTGTFGGYTF.